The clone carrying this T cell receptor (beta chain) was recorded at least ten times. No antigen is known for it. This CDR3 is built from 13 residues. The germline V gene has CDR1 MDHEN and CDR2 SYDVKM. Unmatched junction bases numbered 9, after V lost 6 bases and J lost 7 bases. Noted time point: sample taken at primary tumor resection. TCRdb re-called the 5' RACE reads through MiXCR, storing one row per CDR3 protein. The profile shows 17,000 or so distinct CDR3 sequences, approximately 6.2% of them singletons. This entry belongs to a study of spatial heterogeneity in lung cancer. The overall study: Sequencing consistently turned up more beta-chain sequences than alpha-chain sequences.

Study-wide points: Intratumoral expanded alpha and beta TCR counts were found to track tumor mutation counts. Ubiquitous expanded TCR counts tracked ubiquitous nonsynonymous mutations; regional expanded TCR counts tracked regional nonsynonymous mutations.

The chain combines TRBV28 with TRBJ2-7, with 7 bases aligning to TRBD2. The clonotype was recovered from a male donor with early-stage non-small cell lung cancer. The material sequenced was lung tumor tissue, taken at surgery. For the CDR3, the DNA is TGTGCCAGCAGCCCTCCCGTGCGGGGGGAGCAGTACTTC. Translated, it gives CASSPPVRGEQYF.